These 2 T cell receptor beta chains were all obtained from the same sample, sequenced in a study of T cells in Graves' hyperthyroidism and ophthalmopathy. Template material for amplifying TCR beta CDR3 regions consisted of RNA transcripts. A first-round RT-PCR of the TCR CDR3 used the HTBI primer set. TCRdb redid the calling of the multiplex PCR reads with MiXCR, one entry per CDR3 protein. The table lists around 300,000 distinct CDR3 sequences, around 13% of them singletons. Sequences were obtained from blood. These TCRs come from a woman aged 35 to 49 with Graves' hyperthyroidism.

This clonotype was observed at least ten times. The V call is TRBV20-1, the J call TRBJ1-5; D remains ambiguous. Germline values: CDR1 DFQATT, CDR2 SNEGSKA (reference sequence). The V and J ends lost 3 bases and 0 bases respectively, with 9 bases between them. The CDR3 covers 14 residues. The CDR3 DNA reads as TGCAGTGCTAGTCCCACGGATAGCAATCAGCCCCAGCATTTT. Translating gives CSASPTDSNQPQHF.

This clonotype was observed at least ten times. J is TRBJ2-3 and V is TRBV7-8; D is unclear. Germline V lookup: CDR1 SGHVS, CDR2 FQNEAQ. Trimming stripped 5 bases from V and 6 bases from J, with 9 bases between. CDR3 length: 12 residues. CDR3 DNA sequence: TGTGCCAGCAGCCTCCGACTTGATACGCAGTATTTT. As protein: CASSLRLDTQYF.